These 27 T cell receptor beta chains originate from one sample sequenced in a study of T cells in narcolepsy. Sequenced by immunoSEQ multiplex PCR; TCRdb stores in-frame clones only, minus some. Of some 25,000 clones listed, roughly 85% are singletons. Sequenced material: memory (CD45RA-) CD4+ T cells from blood. Receptors were obtained from a human donor in good health.

With regard to this clone: Other DNA sequences within the sample encode an identical CDR3. V and J are TRBV19 and TRBJ1-3; a weak D match, TRBD1 (6 bases). This CDR3 has 15 amino acids. V lost 5 bases, J lost 0 bases, and 11 bases lay in between. The germline V gene encodes CDR1 LNHDA and CDR2 SQIVND (reference sequence). The CDR3 bases are TGTGCCAGTAGTGCCCAGGGGAGCTCTGGAAACACCATATATTTT. Its translation is CASSAQGSSGNTIYF.

The chain has TRBV28 and TRBJ1-2; 9 bases match TRBD1. Germline-derived CDR1 and CDR2 are MDHEN and SYDVKM. V lost 7 bases to trimming and J lost 4 bases; unmatched junction nucleotides: 19. The CDR3 extends over 18 amino acids. DNA of the CDR3: TGTGCCAGCACCAACCGGGGGGACAGGGCGGGGTTTAGCTATGGCTACACCTTC. Its translation is CASTNRGDRAGFSYGYTF.

The J gene is TRBJ2-1, the V gene TRBV7-2, with a weak D call TRBD2 (6 bases). This CDR3 comprises 16 residues. Germline CDR1 SGHTA, CDR2 FQGNSA. Trimming cost V 4 bases and J 7 bases, with 20 bases left between them. In nucleotides, the CDR3 is TGTGCCAGCAGCTCCTGGGGCGGGACCCCCGGGAATGAGCAGTTCTTC. Amino acids: CASSSWGGTPGNEQFF.

The CDR3 DNA follows: TGTGCCAGCAGTTTATTCGGACTGAGTTATAGCAATCAGCCCCAGCATTTT. Residues: CASSLFGLSYSNQPQHF. The chain links TRBV28 to TRBJ1-5, with D unresolved. Trimming removed 1 base from V and 0 bases from J, with 13 bases in between. Germline-derived CDR1 and CDR2 are MDHEN and SYDVKM. The CDR3 consists of 17 residues.

The V gene is TRBV4-3, the J gene TRBJ1-1; tentative D call: TRBD1 (5 bases). Looked up from germline, CDR1 is LGHNA and CDR2 is YSLEER. V was shortened by 3 bases and J by 4 bases, with 12 bases between the two germline ends. CDR3 size: 14 residues. The DNA of the CDR3 is TGCGCCAGCAGCCAGGTCTCGGGGCCCACTGAAGCTTTCTTT. This codes for CASSQVSGPTEAFF.

This chain uses TRBV27 with TRBJ2-5; TRBD2 matches 7 bases. The germline gives CDR1 MNHEY, CDR2 SMNVEV (reference sequence). The CDR3 loop spans 15 amino acids. V lost 3 bases and J lost 5; bases outside the gene matches: 9. CDR3 amino acids: CASSLGGSAEETQYF. The CDR3, as DNA: TGTGCCAGCAGTTTGGGCGGGAGCGCGGAGGAGACCCAGTACTTC.

CDR3 region: CASKVEGSTDTQYF. CDR3 nucleotides: TGCGCCAGCAAGGTGGAGGGGTCCACAGATACGCAGTATTTT. The chain couples TRBV5-1 to TRBJ2-3; a weak D match, TRBD2 (6 bases). The length of the CDR3 is 14 residues. CDR1 and CDR2 from the germline V gene are SGHRS and YFSETQ. V was shortened by 6 bases and J by 2 bases, with 13 bases between the two germline ends. The full variable domain, with the rest looked up from reference TRBV5-1 and TRBJ2-3, is KAGVTQTPRYLIKTRGQQVTLSCSPISGHRSVSWYQQTPGQGLQFLFEYFSETQRNKGNFPGRFSGRQFSNSRSEMNVSTLELGDSALYLCASKVEGSTDTQYFGPGTRLTVL.

This clone was seen just once. This chain links TRBV2 with TRBJ1-5; 9 positions match TRBD1. Germline CDR1 and CDR2: SNHLY and FYNNEI. V trimming: 4 bases; J trimming: 6 bases; junction bases outside the gene matches: 4. The CDR3 totals 14 residues. CDR3 DNA sequence: TGTGCCAGCAGTGGGGACAGGGTCGGTCAGCCCCAGCATTTT. Its protein is CASSGDRVGQPQHF.

The chain joins TRBV14 to TRBJ1-1, with D possibly TRBD1 on 5 matching bases. Germline CDR1 reads SGHDN; CDR2 reads FVKESK. The CDR3 length is 16 residues. The V end lost 3 bases, the J end lost 0 bases, and 14 bases lay between the germline ends. The CDR3: CASSHRQGSLNTEAFF. CDR3 nucleotide sequence: TGTGCCAGCAGCCATCGTCAGGGCTCTTTGAACACTGAAGCTTTCTTT.

The genes are TRBV11-3 and TRBJ2-1; a weak D match, TRBD2 (5 bases). This CDR3 is built from 15 residues. From germline, CDR1 is SGHNT and CDR2 YENEEA. The V end was cut by 3 bases, the J end by 2 bases, with 11 bases between. CDR3 sequence reads: CASSLRENPYNEQFF. CDR3 nucleotides: TGTGCCAGCAGCTTGAGGGAGAACCCCTACAATGAGCAGTTCTTC.

V usage is TRBV28 and J usage is TRBJ2-1, with 8 nucleotides matching TRBD2. V trimming: 3 bases; J trimming: 4 bases; junction bases outside the gene matches: 5. Germline lookup yields CDR1 MDHEN and CDR2 SYDVKM. The CDR3 length is 15 residues. Written as DNA, the CDR3 is TGTGCCAGCAGTTTCTCGGCGGGAGGTTACAATGAGCAGTTCTTC. Residues: CASSFSAGGYNEQFF. The whole variable domain, filled in from reference TRBV28 and TRBJ2-1, reads DVKVTQSSRYLVKRTGEKVFLECVQDMDHENMFWYRQDPGLGLRLIYFSYDVKMKEKGDIPEGYSVSREKKERFSLILESASTNQTSMYLCASSFSAGGYNEQFFGPGTRLTVL.

V usage is TRBV5-6 and J usage is TRBJ1-4, with a tentative D call TRBD1 (6 bases). Germline CDR1 SGHDT, CDR2 YYEEEE. The CDR3 runs 15 residues. Trimming shortened V by 3 bases and J by 3 bases, and 12 bases separated the two germline ends. The CDR3 is CASSSAQGPNEKLFF. The CDR3 nucleotides read TGTGCCAGCAGCTCCGCACAGGGCCCTAATGAAAAACTGTTTTTT. Supplemented by reference TRBV5-6 and TRBJ1-4, the full variable domain reads DAGVTQSPTHLIKTRGQQVTLRCSPKSGHDTVSWYQQALGQGPQFIFQYYEEEERQRGNFPDRFSGHQFPNYSSELNVNALLLGDSALYLCASSSAQGPNEKLFFGSGTQLSVL.

The V call is TRBV11-2, the J call TRBJ2-1, with 11 positions matching TRBD2. CDR1 and CDR2 from the germline V gene are SGHAT and FQNNGV. V dropped 4 bases and J dropped 7; count of bases not matched to a gene: 9. CDR3 length: 16 amino acids. The CDR3, as DNA: TGTGCCAGCAGCTCCTTAGCGGGAGGGACAACTAATGAGCAGTTCTTC. Its translation is CASSSLAGGTTNEQFF.

This sequence joins TRBV4-2 and TRBJ2-7; the match to TRBD2 covers 14 bases. With V trimmed by 7 bases and J by 6 bases, 5 bases remained unmatched. This CDR3 is built from 14 residues. In germline, CDR1 is LGHNA, CDR2 YNFKEQ. CDR3: CASTLGTSGSEQYF. In nucleotides, the CDR3 is TGTGCCAGCACCTTGGGGACTAGCGGGAGCGAGCAGTACTTC.

This rearrangement joins TRBV7-6 to TRBJ1-2; TRBD1 is a possible D gene (6 bases). This CDR3 spans 13 amino acids. CDR1 SGHVS and CDR2 FNYEAQ come from the germline V gene. V lost 5 bases to trimming and J lost 9 bases, with 16 bases between them. Here the CDR3 reads CASSLYAGESYTF. DNA for the CDR3: TGTGCCAGCAGCCTATATGCAGGGGAAAGCTACACCTTC.

This sequence joins TRBV5-4 and TRBJ2-2; D remains unclear. The V end was cut by 2 bases, the J end by 2 bases, with 10 bases between. The CDR3 has 15 residues. Germline V lookup: CDR1 SGHNT, CDR2 YYREEE (reference sequence). The CDR3 reads CASSLGKGNTGELFF. CDR3 coding DNA: TGTGCCAGCAGCTTAGGTAAAGGAAACACCGGGGAGCTGTTTTTT.

The chain couples TRBV29-1 to TRBJ1-1; TRBD1 might be the D (5 bases). CDR3 size: 13 residues. V was trimmed by 5 bases and J by 5 bases, leaving 15 bases between them. CDR1 is SQVTM, CDR2 ANQGSEA, per germline. The CDR3: CSVPGGWGTEAFF. The DNA for the CDR3 is TGCAGCGTTCCCGGCGGGTGGGGGACTGAAGCTTTCTTT.

The chain uses TRBV6-1 and TRBJ2-7; D uncertain. Germline values: CDR1 MNHNS, CDR2 SASEGT. V lost 6 bases and J 5 bases, leaving 14 bases between the germline ends. This CDR3 spans 13 amino acids. DNA of the CDR3: TGTGCCAGCAGGCCGGGTGGGCTCGACGAGCAGTACTTC. Protein product: CASRPGGLDEQYF.

The J gene is TRBJ2-1, the V gene TRBV6-1; 11 bases align to TRBD2. CDR1 is MNHNS and CDR2 is SASEGT in the germline V gene. The V gene end was trimmed by 8 bases and the J gene end by 1 base; junction bases not matched to a gene: 1. The CDR3 runs to 14 residues. The CDR3 DNA reads TGTGCCAGCTTAGCGGGAGGGTCCTACAATGAGCAGTTCTTC. Translating it yields CASLAGGSYNEQFF.

This clone was observed a single time. V gene TRBV5-4 combines with J gene TRBJ2-6; a possible D gene is TRBD1 (6 bases). Looked up from germline, CDR1 is SGHNT and CDR2 is YYREEE (reference sequence). The CDR3 length is 15 residues. The germline V and J ends were trimmed by 0 bases and 4 bases, with 8 bases remaining between them. The CDR3 region has the DNA TGTGCCAGCAGCTTGGTGGGGGCGGGGGCCAACGTCCTGACTTTC. Translation: CASSLVGAGANVLTF.

V is TRBV2 and J is TRBJ1-2; 7 bases fit TRBD1. Germline CDR1 SNHLY, CDR2 FYNNEI. V lost 5 bases, J lost 8 bases, and 5 bases stayed unmatched. The CDR3 extends over 12 amino acids. The CDR3 protein is CASSRDSRGYTF. CDR3 DNA: TGTGCCAGCAGTCGGGACAGTCGCGGCTACACCTTC. Supplemented by reference TRBV2 and TRBJ1-2, the full variable domain reads EPEVTQTPSHQVTQMGQEVILRCVPISNHLYFYWYRQILGQKVEFLVSFYNNEISEKSEIFDDQFSVERPDGSNFTLKIRSTKLEDSAMYFCASSRDSRGYTFGSGTRLTVV.

The rearrangement uses TRBV30 and TRBJ2-7; 7 bases align to TRBD1. The germline V gene has CDR1 GTSNPN and CDR2 SVGIG (reference sequence). This CDR3 region has 11 residues. V shed 8 bases, J shed 4 bases, and the junction held 5 bases outside the gene matches. The CDR3 DNA reads TGTGCCCTCGGCAGGGGGTACGAGCAGTACTTC. Its protein is CALGRGYEQYF.

The rearrangement links TRBV19 to TRBJ1-2; a possible D gene is TRBD1 (5 bases). This CDR3 has 14 amino acids. In germline, CDR1 is LNHDA, CDR2 SQIVND (reference sequence). V gave up 5 bases and J gave up 6 bases, with 16 bases separating them. The CDR3 region is CASSSGRTIDGYTF. The CDR3 DNA follows: TGTGCCAGTAGTTCGGGACGGACCATTGATGGCTACACCTTC.

This sequence joins TRBV6-7 and TRBJ2-7, with TRBD1 matching 9 bases. TRBV6-7 is assigned to the ORF class and has an uncertain function. CDR3 length equals 16 residues. The V gene end was trimmed by 4 bases and the J gene end by 4 bases; junction bases not matched to a gene: 11. The CDR3 DNA reads TGTGCCAGCAGTTCGAGCAAAGCCGGGACAGGGTACGAGCAGTACTTC. Translation: CASSSSKAGTGYEQYF.

This rearrangement joins TRBV6-5 to TRBJ1-1; D gene ambiguous. Germline V gene data show CDR1 as MNHEY and CDR2 as SVGAGI. This CDR3 has 12 residues. V dropped 10 bases and J dropped 1 base, with 10 bases sitting between them. The CDR3 DNA sequence: TGTGCCACCCTGAGAGAGAACACTGAAGCTTTCTTT. As protein: CATLRENTEAFF.

This rearrangement joins TRBV6-5 to TRBJ1-5; 9 bases fit TRBD1. Trimming took 7 bases from V and 5 from J; bases not matched to a gene: 6. Looked up from germline, CDR1 is MNHEY and CDR2 is SVGAGI. There are 14 residues in the CDR3. CDR3 DNA: TGTGCCAGCACCATCCGGGACAGGGATCAGCCCCAGCATTTT. Protein sequence: CASTIRDRDQPQHF.

The rearrangement uses TRBV6-4 and TRBJ2-2; 8 bases agree with TRBD1. The CDR3 is made up of 19 amino acids. Germline CDR1 MRHNA, CDR2 SNTAGT. J gave up 4 bases and V 4 bases, and 17 bases lay outside the gene matches. The CDR3 here is CASSAIDVSGGAGTGELFF. In nucleotides, the CDR3 is TGTGCCAGCAGTGCCATAGACGTTTCAGGGGGCGCGGGCACCGGGGAGCTGTTTTTT.